The 7 T cell receptor beta chains below were found in one sample sequenced in a study of shared clonotypes between healthy human individuals. TCRdb keeps only in-frame clones here, not all; method: immunoSEQ multiplex PCR. Among 2 million to 3 million clones listed, 90% to 95% were seen once. The sequencing input was naive CD4+ T cells sorted from blood. Noted subset: CD45RA+ positively selected. The source of these receptors is a man aged 18 to 29 in good health.

The chain uses TRBV6-6 and TRBJ1-5; D is possibly TRBD1 (6 bases). From germline, CDR1 is MNHNY and CDR2 SVGAGI (reference sequence). The CDR3 totals 13 residues. The germline V and J ends were trimmed by 4 bases and 9 bases, with 13 bases remaining between them. DNA of the CDR3: TGTGCCAGCAGTTCGATACAGGGCGGGCCCCAGCATTTT. Amino acid sequence: CASSSIQGGPQHF.

The chain couples TRBV19 to TRBJ2-2; D not resolved. The germline gives CDR1 LNHDA, CDR2 SQIVND (reference sequence). With 6 bases removed from V and 4 bases from J, the gap between germline ends came to 21 bases. The CDR3 totals 17 residues. The CDR3 nucleotides read TGTGCCAGTAGCAAGCTTAGGACCGGTGTCAGCACCGGGGAGCTGTTTTTT. Translating gives CASSKLRTGVSTGELFF.

The chain recombines TRBV2 with TRBJ2-7; 7 bases are shared with TRBD1. The CDR3 runs to 15 residues. CDR1 is SNHLY and CDR2 is FYNNEI in the germline V gene. V gave up 3 bases and J gave up 3 bases; unmatched junction bases: 8. The CDR3 coding sequence is TGTGCCAGCAGTGAGGCTACACAGGGGATCTACGAGCAGTACTTC. It encodes CASSEATQGIYEQYF.

This chain joins TRBV6-5 and TRBJ2-7; D not certain. The CDR3 runs to 14 residues. CDR1 is MNHEY and CDR2 is SVGAGI in the germline V gene. Deletions cut 4 bases from V and 0 bases from J, with 10 bases between. CDR3 loop: CASSSISFSYEQYF. The DNA of the CDR3 is TGTGCCAGCAGTTCCATTTCCTTCTCCTACGAGCAGTACTTC.

J is TRBJ2-7 and V is TRBV7-2, with a tentative D call TRBD2 (6 bases). Germline assignment: CDR1 SGHTA and CDR2 FQGNSA. Between the trimmed V and J ends, which lost 1 base and 3 bases, there was a span of 16 bases. The CDR3 consists of 16 residues. The CDR3 sequence is CASSLDRVSGHYEQYF. The CDR3 DNA reads as TGTGCCAGCAGCTTAGATCGAGTTAGCGGACACTACGAGCAGTACTTC.

This chain uses TRBV6-5 with TRBJ1-6, with D possibly matching TRBD1 (5 bases). The CDR3 runs to 13 residues. Trimming removed 7 bases at V and 8 bases at J, with 12 bases between. Germline V lookup: CDR1 MNHEY, CDR2 SVGAGI. CDR3 loop: CASKISGDSPLHF. CDR3 DNA: TGTGCCAGCAAGATTTCGGGGGATTCACCCCTCCACTTT.

This clone was found a few times. The same CDR3 is also encoded by other DNA sequences in this sample. The chain employs TRBV27 and TRBJ1-1, with no clear D. Germline lookup yields CDR1 MNHEY and CDR2 SMNVEV (reference sequence). Trimming took 3 bases from V and 1 from J, leaving 6 bases between them. The CDR3 is made up of 13 amino acids. This CDR3 reads CASSFKENTEAFF. CDR3 bases: TGTGCCAGCAGTTTTAAGGAGAACACTGAAGCTTTCTTT.